The TCR beta chain under discussion was sequenced for a study of blood T cell repertoires in COVID-19. As for the study in general: Samples came from the United States, Italy and Spain, spanning acute and convalescent COVID-19. PBMCs, B-cell-depleted T cells, or T cells were the source of the cDNA or gDNA that made up the material.

This clone was counted a single time. Two negative PCRs, clearance, or symptom resolution had been documented for recovered Cohort 3 donors. Per the study methods: By means of reference gene primer amplification, nucleated cell counts were estimated. Profiled with immunoSEQ multiplex PCR; TCRdb holds only in-frame clones, not every one. V and J calls and clone size are those listed in that table; D and trimming were worked out from the DNA. Of more than 400,000 clones listed, approximately 86% are singletons. The CDR3 consists of 13 residues. Germline loops: CDR1 SQVTM, CDR2 ANQGSEA. Trimming took off 4 bases at V and 4 bases at J, with 13 bases between the two ends.

The sample was PBMCs or T cells enriched from blood (not recorded which). This receptor was obtained from a woman between 18 and 29 years old who had recovered from COVID-19. The chain couples TRBV29-1 to TRBJ2-5, with D unresolved. The CDR3 reads CSVALVLSETQYF. The DNA for the CDR3 is TGCAGCGTTGCGCTAGTTCTTTCAGAGACCCAGTACTTC. The full variable domain, in which reference TRBV29-1 and TRBJ2-5 provide the parts outside the CDR3, is SAVISQKPSRDICQRGTSLTIQCQVDSQVTMMFWYRQQPGQSLTLIATANQGSEATYESGFVIDKFPISRPNLTFSTLTVSNMSPEDSSIYLCSVALVLSETQYFGPGTRLLVL.